This TCR beta chain was recorded in a study of CD8 T cells in ankylosing spondylitis. Quantitative barcoded 5'-RACE was used to prepare TCR beta libraries. TCRdb reanalysed the 5' RACE reads using MiXCR and keeps one entry per CDR3 protein. The sample lists about 360,000 distinct CDR3 sequences, around 20% occurring once. This clonotype was picked up a small number of times. Its antigen is still unknown. The CDR3 runs 16 residues. Per germline, CDR1 MGHRA and CDR2 YSYEKL. V lost 2 bases, J lost 6 bases, and 17 bases lay in between. The study's findings and limits: Previous work reported some of these motif variants in the synovial fluid and blood of reactive arthritis. Significantly higher representation of disease-linked clones was reported for matched ankylosing spondylitis synovial fluid.

This sequence was found in a male donor with ankylosing spondylitis or in good health (not recorded which). The genes are TRBV4-1 and TRBJ2-1; D gene unclear. The source material was blood, either unsorted or a sorted T cell fraction (not recorded which). CDR3 DNA sequence: TGCGCCAGCAGCCAAACGGGCCAAATAGGTGGCAATGAGCAGTTCTTC. It is translated as CASSQTGQIGGNEQFF.